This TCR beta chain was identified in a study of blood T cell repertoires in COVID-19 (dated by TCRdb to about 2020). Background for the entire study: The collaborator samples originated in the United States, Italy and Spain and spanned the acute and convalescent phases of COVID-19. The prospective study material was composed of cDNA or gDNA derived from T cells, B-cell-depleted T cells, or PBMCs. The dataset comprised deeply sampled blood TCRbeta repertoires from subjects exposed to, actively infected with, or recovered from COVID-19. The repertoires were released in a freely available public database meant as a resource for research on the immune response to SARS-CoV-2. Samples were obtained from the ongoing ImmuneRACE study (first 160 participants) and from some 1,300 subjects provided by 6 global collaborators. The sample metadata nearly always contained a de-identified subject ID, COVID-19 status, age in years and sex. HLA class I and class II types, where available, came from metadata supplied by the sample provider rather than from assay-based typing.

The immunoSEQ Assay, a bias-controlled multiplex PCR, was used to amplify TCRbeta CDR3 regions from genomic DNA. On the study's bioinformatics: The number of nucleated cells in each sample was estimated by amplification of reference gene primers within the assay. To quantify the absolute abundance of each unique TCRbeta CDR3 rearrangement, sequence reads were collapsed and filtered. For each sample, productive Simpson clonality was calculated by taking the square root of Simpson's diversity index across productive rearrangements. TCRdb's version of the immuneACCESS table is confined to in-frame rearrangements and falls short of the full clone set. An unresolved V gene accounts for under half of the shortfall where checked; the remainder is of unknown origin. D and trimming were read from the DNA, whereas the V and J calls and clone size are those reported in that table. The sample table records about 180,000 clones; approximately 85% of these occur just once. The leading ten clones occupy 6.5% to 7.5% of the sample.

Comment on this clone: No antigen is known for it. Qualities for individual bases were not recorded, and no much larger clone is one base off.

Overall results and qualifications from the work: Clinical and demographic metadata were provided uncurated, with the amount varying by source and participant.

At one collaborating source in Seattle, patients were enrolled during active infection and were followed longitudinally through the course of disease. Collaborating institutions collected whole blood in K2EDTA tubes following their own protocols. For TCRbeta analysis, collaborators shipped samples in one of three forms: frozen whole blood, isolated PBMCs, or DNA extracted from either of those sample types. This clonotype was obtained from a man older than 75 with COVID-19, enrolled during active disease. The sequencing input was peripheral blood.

The CDR3 is CAISGTGDQETQYF. Here is the DNA: TGTGCCATCAGTGGGACGGGGGACCAAGAGACCCAGTACTTC. The chain is made from TRBV10-3 and TRBJ2-5; matching of 6 bases hints at TRBD2 as the D gene. The trim is 4 bases for V and 0 bases for J, with a gap of 9 bases between the germline ends. The CDR3, cysteine through phenylalanine, is 14 amino acids long. CDR3 DNA is the only sequence kept; it has 42 bases, read in frame from the first base. The germline V gene gives CDR1 as ENHRY and CDR2 as SYGVKD.